The subject of this entry is one T cell receptor beta chain. The germline gene is not matched at one end of the junction; a read error may be the cause. This entry belongs to a study of tumor-infiltrating lymphocytes in primary liver carcinoma. Germline lookup yields CDR1 SGHAT and CDR2 FQNNGV. The length of the CDR3 is 13 residues. Unsorted bulk tissue of roughly 20-34 mg yielded co-extracted RNA and DNA. Total RNA (roughly 530 ng) served as template for TCR beta cDNA synthesis primed by a constant-region primer. What produced the TCR beta libraries was three nested multiplex PCR rounds using slightly modified ARM-PCR. The study ran its first two PCR rounds for approximately 10 cycles each, using TRBV1-TRBV30 forward primers and a C-beta reverse primer. A single record per CDR3 protein comes from TCRdb applying MiXCR to the multiplex PCR reads. Counted here are tens of thousands of distinct CDR3 sequences, around 78% occurring once; the ten biggest clones make up around half.

The rearrangement joins TRBV11-2 to TRBJ1-1; no clear D. The receptor comes from a man aged 35 to 55 with primary liver carcinoma and hepatitis B virus infection. The specimen sequenced was liver tumor tissue from sampling region 3. Subset here: tumor region T3, left-lateral pole. The CDR3: CASSIEGNTEAFF. CDR3 nucleotides: TGTGCCAGCAGCATAGAAGGTAACACTGAAGCTTTCTTT.